The present T cell receptor (beta chain) was sequenced within a study of blood T cell repertoires in COVID-19. Study-level background: Acute and convalescent COVID-19 specimens originated in the United States, Italy and Spain. The analysed material was cDNA or gDNA that came from T cells, B-cell-depleted T cells, or PBMCs.

Authors' data handling: Amplification from reference gene primers served as the basis for estimated nucleated cell counts. Assay used: immunoSEQ multiplex PCR; TCRdb lists only in-frame clones, some missing. V and J calls and clone size follow that table, whereas D and trimming were derived from the DNA. The sample holds around 26,000 clones; 76% are singletons and the top ten take about 40%. This TCR was sampled from a man between 65 and 80 years old with acute or convalescent COVID-19. Sequencing input: peripheral blood.

CDR3 sequence (DNA): TGTGCCAGCAGCTTCAGCGGGAGTAAGGCCAATGAGCAGTTCTTC. Translation: CASSFSGSKANEQFF. This rearrangement joins TRBV6-2 or TRBV6-3 to TRBJ2-1; 8 bases match TRBD2. V lost 6 bases and J lost 6; bases outside the gene matches: 10. CDR3 length equals 15 residues. Germline-derived CDR1 and CDR2 are MNHEY and SVGEGT.